This TCR beta chain was recorded in a study of blood T cell repertoires in COVID-19. Study-level information: From the United States, Italy and Spain came samples of acute and convalescent COVID-19. T cells, B-cell-depleted T cells, or PBMCs provided the cDNA or gDNA that served as material.

This clone was detected a few times. In the source study's methods: Cell counts per sample came from amplifying reference gene primers. Repertoires were generated with immunoSEQ multiplex PCR, while TCRdb's copy carries only in-frame clones and drops some. V, J and clone size are taken as reported in that table, and D and trimming were inferred from the DNA itself. The data hold 200,000 to 250,000 clones, with roughly 86% observed a single time. This CDR3 contains 13 residues. With 7 bases clipped from V and 7 bases from J, the junction kept 7 bases outside the gene matches. Germline V gene sequence: CDR1 SQVTM, CDR2 ANQGSEA.

The chain carries TRBV29-1 and TRBJ1-2; 12 bases are a match to TRBD1. This clonotype originated in a woman aged 40 to 55 with acute or convalescent COVID-19. The sequenced sample was peripheral blood. The CDR3 is CSAQGQGAGGYTF. CDR3 DNA: TGCAGCGCCCAGGGACAGGGGGCGGGTGGCTACACCTTC.